Following are 21 T cell receptor beta chains from one sample sequenced in a study of blood T cells in healthy people across ages. PCR was performed a second time for about 7 to 11 cycles using a sample-barcoded 5' primer and a J-beta primer mix. From the 5' RACE reads, TCRdb called clonotypes with MiXCR, one entry per CDR3 protein. In the table there are 1,500,000 or so distinct CDR3 sequences, around 55% of which are singletons. The sample comprised blood. All receptors derive from a man between 18 and 29 years old in good health.

This clonotype was counted a few times. This sequence joins TRBV5-1 and TRBJ1-4, with 7 bases matching TRBD1. After removal of 3 bases from V and 7 bases from J, the junction contained 9 bases not matched to a gene. Germline V gene data show CDR1 as SGHRS and CDR2 as YFSETQ. The CDR3 loop spans 15 amino acids. The CDR3 DNA reads TGCGCCAGCAGCTGGACAGGAGCTAGGGTTGAAAAACTGTTTTTT. It codes for CASSWTGARVEKLFF.

The chain links TRBV29-1 to TRBJ1-1; possibly TRBD1 for D (5 bases). Germline CDR1 reads SQVTM; CDR2 reads ANQGSEA. There are 14 residues in the CDR3. V lost 4 bases, J lost 3 bases, and 15 bases lay in between. The CDR3 loop reads CSVAGRGIDTEAFF. The CDR3 DNA reads TGCAGCGTTGCCGGGAGGGGCATAGACACTGAAGCTTTCTTT.

The V gene is TRBV27, the J gene TRBJ2-5; D might be TRBD1 or TRBD2, each matching 5 bases. This CDR3 has 16 amino acids. V was trimmed by 5 bases and J by 5 bases, leaving 21 bases between them. The V gene's germline CDR1 is MNHEY and CDR2 SMNVEV (reference sequence). The CDR3, as DNA: TGTGCCAGCAGTCCCCTATATAGTAGCGAGGGGGAGACCCAGTACTTC. Its protein is CASSPLYSSEGETQYF.

The rearrangement links TRBV29-1 to TRBJ2-1, with 7 positions matching TRBD1. Looked up from germline, CDR1 is SQVTM and CDR2 is ANQGSEA. Trimming took 6 bases from V and 6 from J; bases not matched to a gene: 11. CDR3 size: 14 residues. In DNA form, the CDR3 reads TGCAGCGTCCTCAGGGGGTCGCTATTCAATGAGCAGTTCTTC. Its translation: CSVLRGSLFNEQFF.

Only a few counts were recorded for this clonotype. J is TRBJ2-1 and V is TRBV28; D gene uncertain. The germline gives CDR1 MDHEN, CDR2 SYDVKM. The CDR3 consists of 14 residues. With 4 bases removed from V and 1 base from J, the gap between germline ends came to 8 bases. DNA for the CDR3: TGTGCCAGCAGTTCCCAGGTTTCCTACAATGAGCAGTTCTTC. The encoded protein is CASSSQVSYNEQFF.

The chain uses TRBV29-1 and TRBJ1-1, with unresolved D. V shed 4 bases and J shed 0 bases, with 6 bases lying between them. This CDR3 contains 12 residues. The germline V gene has CDR1 SQVTM and CDR2 ANQGSEA. The CDR3 loop is CSVGNMNTEAFF. The CDR3 region has the DNA TGCAGCGTTGGAAACATGAACACTGAAGCTTTCTTT.

The V gene is TRBV3-1, the J gene TRBJ2-7; D unclear. V lost 3 bases and J 2 bases, leaving 11 bases between the germline ends. This CDR3 is built from 14 residues. Germline V gives CDR1 LGHDT, CDR2 YNNKEL (reference sequence). This CDR3 is CASSHRGATYEQYF. The CDR3 region has the DNA TGTGCCAGCAGCCATCGCGGAGCAACCTACGAGCAGTACTTC.

This clonotype was found once. The J gene is TRBJ2-7, the V gene TRBV20-1; a possible D gene is TRBD1 (5 bases). This CDR3 region has 14 residues. Germline V gene data show CDR1 as DFQATT and CDR2 as SNEGSKA (reference sequence). Trimming removed 2 bases from V and 0 bases from J, with 11 bases in between. CDR3 in DNA: TGCAGTGCTAGAAGTAGACAGAGCTCCTACGAGCAGTACTTC. Amino acid sequence: CSARSRQSSYEQYF.

The chain links TRBV5-1 to TRBJ1-4, with 7 bases fitting TRBD1. Looked up from germline, CDR1 is SGHRS and CDR2 is YFSETQ. V shed 5 bases and J 4 bases; nucleotides not matched to a gene: 5. The CDR3 covers 14 residues. CDR3 sequence: CASSRTGSNEKLFF. The CDR3 DNA sequence: TGCGCCAGCAGTCGGACAGGTAGTAATGAAAAACTGTTTTTT.

This chain joins TRBV10-3 and TRBJ2-1; 9 nucleotides agree with TRBD1. Trimming cost V 6 bases and J 3 bases; bases outside gene matches: 6. Germline V gene lookup returns CDR1 ENHRY and CDR2 SYGVKD. The CDR3 runs to 15 residues. The CDR3 reads CAISLHRGLYNEQFF. In nucleotides, the CDR3 is TGTGCCATCAGCTTGCACAGGGGGCTCTACAATGAGCAGTTCTTC.

The genes are TRBV7-2 and TRBJ1-1; the D is unclear. The CDR3 has 14 amino acids. The V and J ends lost 7 bases and 0 bases respectively, with 12 bases between them. CDR1 and CDR2 (germline): SGHTA, FQGNSA. The CDR3 sequence is CASNIGHLNTEAFF. CDR3 in DNA: TGTGCCAGCAATATAGGGCACTTGAACACTGAAGCTTTCTTT.

In its sample, this clonotype was seen a few times. This rearrangement joins TRBV6-5 to TRBJ2-3; no reliable D call. The CDR3 length is 14 residues. CDR1 is MNHEY, CDR2 SVGAGI, per germline. With 0 bases removed from V and 6 bases from J, the gap between germline ends came to 10 bases. The CDR3 is CASSYSSKSDTQYF. DNA for the CDR3: TGTGCCAGCAGTTACTCGAGCAAATCTGATACGCAGTATTTT.

This clonotype was seen only a few times. The V and J genes are TRBV28 and TRBJ2-1; 9 bases line up with TRBD1. The CDR3 contains 14 residues. J gave up 6 bases and V 6 bases, and 6 bases lay outside the gene matches. Germline loops: CDR1 MDHEN, CDR2 SYDVKM. DNA of the CDR3: TGTGCCAGCAGCGAACAGGGGGCGGTCAATGAGCAGTTCTTC. This codes for CASSEQGAVNEQFF.

In its sample, this clonotype was seen a few times. The chain couples TRBV29-1 to TRBJ2-7; 7 nucleotides line up with TRBD2. This CDR3 is 12 amino acids long. From germline, CDR1 is SQVTM and CDR2 ANQGSEA. The V and J ends lost 4 bases and 6 bases, in that order; junction bases with no gene match: 6. CDR3 sequence reads: CSVAGLEAEQYF. In nucleotides, the CDR3 is TGCAGCGTTGCAGGACTAGAGGCCGAGCAGTACTTC.

J is TRBJ2-2 and V is TRBV29-1; D possibly matches TRBD1 or TRBD2 (5 bases each). CDR3 length equals 14 residues. Trimming pared 7 bases from V and 0 bases from J, leaving 12 bases between. The germline V gene encodes CDR1 SQVTM and CDR2 ANQGSEA. The CDR3 region is CSAGDRANTGELFF. The CDR3 DNA is TGCAGCGCCGGGGACCGAGCGAACACCGGGGAGCTGTTTTTT.

The sample holds a few counts of this clonotype. This chain joins TRBV7-9 and TRBJ2-3, with D unclear. V was cut by 1 base and J by 7 bases, with 6 bases left in between. CDR1 and CDR2 (germline): SEHNR, FQNEAQ (reference sequence). CDR3 length: 12 residues. In DNA form, the CDR3 reads TGTGCCAGCAGCTTAGTGTTTAATACGCAGTATTTT. It specifies CASSLVFNTQYF.

The CDR3, as DNA: TGTGCCATCAGTGAGTCGGGGGGACAGTCCCACATTCAGTACTTC. This translates into CAISESGGQSHIQYF. The V gene is TRBV10-3, the J gene TRBJ2-4; a weak D match, TRBD1 (7 bases). The V gene lost 0 bases and the J gene lost 8 bases, with 14 bases spanning the gap. Germline V gives CDR1 ENHRY, CDR2 SYGVKD. This CDR3 is built from 15 residues.

As for this clonotype: Germline and junction disagree at one end, which may indicate a read error. The rearrangement joins TRBV4-1 to TRBJ1-2; maybe TRBD1 (5 bases). The CDR3 runs 14 residues. Germline assignment: CDR1 MGHRA and CDR2 YSYEKL. CDR3 region: CASSEDAGNYGYTF. The CDR3 DNA sequence: TGCGCCAGCAGCGAAGATGCAGGGAACTATGGCTACACCTTC.

The chain's CDR3 is CAISESTGGIVDTQYF. The CDR3 nucleotides are TGTGCCATCAGTGAGTCGACGGGGGGTATTGTAGATACGCAGTATTTT. The chain joins TRBV10-3 to TRBJ2-3; the match to TRBD2 covers 7 bases. CDR1 and CDR2 (germline): ENHRY, SYGVKD. The CDR3 has 16 residues. Losses at the gene ends were 0 bases for V and 5 bases for J; bases not matched to a gene: 8.

The J gene is TRBJ1-2, the V gene TRBV25-1; D is unclear. Trimming took off 0 bases at V and 6 bases at J, with 8 bases between the two ends. This CDR3 region has 13 residues. Per the germline V gene, CDR1 is MGHDK and CDR2 is SYGVNS. The CDR3 DNA reads as TGTGCCAGCAGTGAATATATTCAAGATGGCTACACCTTC. This gives the protein CASSEYIQDGYTF.

This chain links TRBV3-1 with TRBJ2-1; tentatively, D is TRBD2 (6 bases). Germline-derived CDR1 and CDR2 are LGHDT and YNNKEL (reference sequence). The CDR3 extends over 16 amino acids. V dropped 0 bases and J dropped 0 bases, with 9 bases sitting between them. The CDR3 DNA sequence: TGTGCCAGCAGCCAAGAGTACGGGGGCTCCTACAATGAGCAGTTCTTC. Residues: CASSQEYGGSYNEQFF.